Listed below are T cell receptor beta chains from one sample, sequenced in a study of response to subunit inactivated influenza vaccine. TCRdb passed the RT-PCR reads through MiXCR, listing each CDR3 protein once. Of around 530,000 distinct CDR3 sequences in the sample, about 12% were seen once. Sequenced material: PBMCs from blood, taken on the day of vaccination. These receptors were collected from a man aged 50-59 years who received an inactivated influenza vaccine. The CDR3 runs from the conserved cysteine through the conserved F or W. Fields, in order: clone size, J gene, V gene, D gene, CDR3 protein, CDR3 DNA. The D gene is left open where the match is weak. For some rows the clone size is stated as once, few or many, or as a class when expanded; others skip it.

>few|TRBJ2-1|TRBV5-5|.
CASSPGVRDGYEQFF
TGTGCCAGCAGCCCCGGGGTGCGGGATGGCTATGAGCAGTTCTTC
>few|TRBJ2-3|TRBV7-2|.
CASSLGGGSADTQYF
TGTGCCAGCAGCTTAGGGGGGGGCTCCGCAGATACGCAGTATTTT
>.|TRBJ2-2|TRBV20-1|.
CSAPRTYTGELFF
TGCAGTGCTCCCCGGACTTACACCGGGGAGCTGTTTTTT
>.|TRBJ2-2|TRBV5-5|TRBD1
CASSLRQGISGELFF
TGTGCCAGCAGCTTAAGACAGGGAATTAGCGGGGAGCTGTTTTTT
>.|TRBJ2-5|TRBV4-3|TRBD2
CAGSHGLAEETQYF
TGCGCCGGCAGCCACGGACTAGCGGAAGAGACCCAGTACTTC
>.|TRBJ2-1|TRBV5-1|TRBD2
CASSLIPGLNNEQFF
TGCGCCAGCAGCTTGATTCCGGGACTAAACAATGAGCAGTTCTTC
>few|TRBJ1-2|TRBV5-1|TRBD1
CASSGGQGGYGYTF
TGCGCCAGCAGCGGAGGACAGGGCGGCTATGGCTACACCTTC
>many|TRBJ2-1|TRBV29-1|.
CSVEATGVQTPYNEQFF
TGCAGCGTTGAAGCGACTGGAGTCCAAACCCCCTACAATGAGCAGTTCTTC
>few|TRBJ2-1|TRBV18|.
CASSPPSVAIQFF
TGTGCCAGCTCACCACCGTCGGTGGCCATCCAGTTCTTC
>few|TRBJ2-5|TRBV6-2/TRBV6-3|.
CASSPRYSPSRGADRETQYF
TGTGCCAGCAGTCCACGATACTCCCCCAGCCGAGGCGCAGACAGGGAGACCCAGTACTTC
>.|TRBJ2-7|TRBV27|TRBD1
CASKRGQGVFEQYF
TGTGCCAGCAAAAGAGGACAGGGAGTTTTTGAGCAGTACTTC
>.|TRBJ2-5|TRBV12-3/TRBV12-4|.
CASSLIGVGQETQYF
TGTGCCAGCAGTTTAATAGGGGTCGGGCAAGAGACCCAGTACTTC
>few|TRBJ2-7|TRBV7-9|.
CASSHGPGYEQYF
TGTGCCAGCAGCCACGGCCCAGGTTACGAGCAGTACTTC
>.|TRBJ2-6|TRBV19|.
CASTQFSGANVLTF
TGTGCCAGTACGCAGTTCTCTGGGGCCAACGTCCTGACTTTC
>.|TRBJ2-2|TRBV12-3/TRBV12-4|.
CASSQDMNTGELFF
TGTGCCAGCAGTCAAGACATGAACACCGGGGAGCTGTTTTTT
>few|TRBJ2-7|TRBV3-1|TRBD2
CASSFSGKGYEQYF
TGTGCCAGCAGCTTCAGCGGGAAGGGCTACGAGCAGTACTTC
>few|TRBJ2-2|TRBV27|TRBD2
CASLGLDLGELFF
TGTGCCAGCTTGGGACTAGACCTCGGGGAGCTGTTTTTT
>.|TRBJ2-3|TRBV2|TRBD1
CASSERDRGPIGTDTQYF
TGTGCCAGCAGTGAAAGGGACAGGGGGCCGATCGGCACAGATACGCAGTATTTT
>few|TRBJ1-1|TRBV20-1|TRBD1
CSASGTGNTEAFF
TGCAGTGCTAGCGGGACAGGGAACACTGAAGCTTTCTTT
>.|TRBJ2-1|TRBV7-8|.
CASSLRASYNEQFF
TGTGCCAGCAGCTTAAGGGCTTCCTACAATGAGCAGTTCTTC
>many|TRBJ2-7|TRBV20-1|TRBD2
CSATRTSGTRYEQYF
TGCAGTGCTACCAGGACTAGCGGGACCCGTTACGAGCAGTACTTC
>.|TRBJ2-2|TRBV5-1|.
CASSLVGGTNTGELFF
TGCGCCAGCAGCTTAGTTGGAGGGACGAACACCGGGGAGCTGTTTTTT
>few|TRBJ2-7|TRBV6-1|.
CASARGLSYEQYF
TGTGCCAGCGCCCGTGGACTCTCCTACGAGCAGTACTTC
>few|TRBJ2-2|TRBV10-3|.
CAISESPATRSELFF
TGTGCCATCAGTGAGTCACCCGCCACCAGATCAGAGCTGTTTTTT
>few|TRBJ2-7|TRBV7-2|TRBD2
CASSLDGASGNLQYF
TGTGCCAGCAGCTTAGACGGCGCTAGCGGGAACTTACAGTACTTC
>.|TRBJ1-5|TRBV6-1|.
CASGKGSGQPQHF
TGTGCCAGCGGCAAAGGGAGCGGGCAGCCCCAGCATTTT
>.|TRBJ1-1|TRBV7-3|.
CASSLTGRLSEAFF
TGTGCCAGCAGCTTAACGGGCCGCCTCAGCGAAGCTTTCTTT
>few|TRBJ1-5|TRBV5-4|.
CASSLDAGQPQHF
TGTGCCAGCAGCTTGGACGCGGGTCAGCCCCAGCATTTT
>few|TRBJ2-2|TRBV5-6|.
CASSRGPGELFF
TGTGCCAGCAGCCGGGGTCCCGGGGAGCTGTTTTTT
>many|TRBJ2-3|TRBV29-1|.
CSVEAKTGTDTQYF
TGCAGCGTTGAAGCCAAGACTGGTACAGATACGCAGTATTTT
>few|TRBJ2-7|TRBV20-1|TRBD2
CSAREGGVSYEQYF
TGCAGTGCTAGAGAGGGGGGGGTCTCCTACGAGCAGTACTTC
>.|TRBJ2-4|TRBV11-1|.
CASRSSGPGLMGKNIQYF
TGTGCCAGCAGGTCATCGGGCCCCGGCTTAATGGGCAAAAACATTCAGTACTTC
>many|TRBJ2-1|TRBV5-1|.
CASSFSPSYNEQFF
TGCGCCAGCAGCTTCTCCCCCAGTTACAATGAGCAGTTCTTC
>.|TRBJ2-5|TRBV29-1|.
CSVESARDQETQYF
TGCAGCGTTGAAAGCGCCAGGGACCAAGAGACCCAGTACTTC
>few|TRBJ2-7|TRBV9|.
CASSVDSGTYEQYF
TGTGCCAGCAGCGTAGACAGTGGGACCTACGAGCAGTACTTC
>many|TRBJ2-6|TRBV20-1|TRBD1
CSAKGQGALGANVLTF
TGCAGTGCTAAGGGACAGGGGGCGCTGGGGGCCAACGTCCTGACTTTC
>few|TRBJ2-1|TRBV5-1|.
CATSLANEQFF
TGCGCCACTTCACTGGCGAATGAGCAGTTCTTC
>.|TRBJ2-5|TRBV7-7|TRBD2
CASSAAASGQETQYF
TGTGCTAGCAGCGCCGCGGCTAGCGGCCAAGAGACCCAGTACTTC
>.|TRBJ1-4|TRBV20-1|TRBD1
CSAPSDRVLSPNEKLFF
TGCAGTGCTCCGAGTGACAGGGTTTTGAGTCCTAATGAAAAACTGTTTTTT
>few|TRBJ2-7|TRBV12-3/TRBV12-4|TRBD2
CASSFVGTRINYEQYF
TGTGCCAGCAGTTTCGTTGGGACTAGAATCAACTACGAGCAGTACTTC
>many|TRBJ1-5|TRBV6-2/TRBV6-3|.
CASSYSEGYNQPQHF
TGTGCCAGCAGTTACTCAGAGGGCTACAATCAGCCCCAGCATTTT
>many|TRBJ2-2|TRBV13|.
CASSSLLRGELFF
TGTGCCAGCAGCTCGCTCCTGAGGGGGGAGCTGTTTTTT
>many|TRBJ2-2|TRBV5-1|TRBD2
CASSVVAGSNTGELFF
TGCGCCAGCAGCGTAGTAGCGGGGTCGAACACCGGGGAGCTGTTTTTT
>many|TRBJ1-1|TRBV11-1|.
CASSPGYWTTGNTEAFF
TGTGCCAGCAGCCCGGGATATTGGACGACAGGGAACACTGAAGCTTTCTTT
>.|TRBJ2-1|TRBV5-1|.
CASSLVAGEGNEQFF
TGCGCCAGCAGCTTGGTCGCAGGGGAGGGCAATGAGCAGTTCTTC
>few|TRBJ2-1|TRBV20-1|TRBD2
CSASSSGSGDEQFF
TGCAGTGCTAGTTCTAGCGGGAGCGGCGACGAGCAGTTCTTC
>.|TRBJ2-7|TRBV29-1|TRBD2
CSVEVGGSSYEQYF
TGCAGCGTTGAAGTTGGCGGGAGTTCCTACGAGCAGTACTTC
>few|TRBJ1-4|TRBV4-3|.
CASSQIVRVEKLFF
TGCGCCAGCAGCCAAATAGTTCGTGTGGAAAAACTGTTTTTT
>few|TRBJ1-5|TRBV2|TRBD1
CASSGTGDQPQHF
TGTGCCAGCAGTGGGACAGGGGACCAGCCCCAGCATTTT
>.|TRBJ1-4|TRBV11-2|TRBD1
CASSLGRGPINEKLFF
TGTGCCAGCAGCTTGGGCAGGGGGCCAATTAATGAAAAACTGTTTTTT